Below, one T cell receptor beta chain is given with its context. Its specificity is not known. The V gene's germline CDR1 is SGHVS and CDR2 FNYEAQ. Trimming took 4 bases from V and 6 from J, leaving 16 bases between them. This CDR3 has 15 amino acids. The entry originates in a study of shared clonotypes between healthy human individuals. Study information: Each donor's CD8 memory used one plate, CD8 naive two, each CD4 subset three.

Findings and caveats of the study: Between a few donors, naive CD4 clonotypes were shared at a level of about 5%.

Assay: immunoSEQ multiplex PCR; the TCRdb copy retains only in-frame clones and omits some. The sample lists around 2.5 million clones; over 85% were seen once. The sample comprised naive CD4+ T cells from PBMCs. The subset denotes: CD45RA+ positively selected. V usage is TRBV7-6 and J usage is TRBJ2-1, with a tentative D call TRBD2 (5 bases). The TCR comes from a man aged 18 to 29 in good health. Some clones in this sample may be carry-over from other donors' samples. The CDR3 reads CASSSSQRKSNEQFF. The CDR3 DNA reads TGTGCCAGCAGCTCCTCGCAGCGGAAGAGCAATGAGCAGTTCTTC.